A single sample is the source of the 14 T cell receptor beta chains below, sequenced in a study of blood T cell repertoires in COVID-19. Clones were read by immunoSEQ multiplex PCR, and TCRdb kept only the in-frame ones, dropping some. This table has about 110,000 clones, more than 70% appearing once. Sequencing was carried out using peripheral blood. The receptors were gathered from a human donor in a cohort sampled during active COVID-19.

The genes are TRBV20-1 and TRBJ2-1, with 11 bases that match TRBD2. Germline CDR1 DFQATT, CDR2 SNEGSKA (reference sequence). The CDR3 length is 17 residues. With V trimmed by 3 bases and J by 4 bases, 11 bases remained unmatched. This CDR3 reads CSASVGLASGRYNEQFF. Written as DNA, the CDR3 is TGCAGTGCTAGTGTGGGGTTGGCTAGCGGGAGGTACAATGAGCAGTTCTTC.

The count of this clone is one. The chain couples TRBV28 to TRBJ2-5; 11 nucleotides match TRBD1. Germline CDR1 MDHEN, CDR2 SYDVKM. CDR3 size: 15 residues. With V trimmed by 6 bases and J by 5 bases, 8 bases remained unmatched. In nucleotides, the CDR3 is TGTGCCAGCAGGGGGACAGGGGGACTCAGGGAGACCCAGTACTTC. The encoded protein is CASRGTGGLRETQYF.

The rearrangement links TRBV21-1 to TRBJ2-1; the D call in the table, TRBD2, was not verified against the DNA. TRBV21-1 is annotated as a pseudogene. The length of the CDR3 is 15 residues. CDR3 in amino acids: CASSKGREAYNEQFF. CDR3 DNA sequence: TGTGCCAGCAGCAAAGGGCGGGAGGCCTACAATGAGCAGTTCTTC.

This rearrangement joins TRBV7-9 to TRBJ1-1; D possibly corresponds to TRBD1 (5 bases). The germline V gene has CDR1 SEHNR and CDR2 FQNEAQ (reference sequence). V was clipped by 7 bases and J by 4 bases, with 16 bases between them. The CDR3 extends over 14 amino acids. In nucleotides, the CDR3 is TGTGCCAGCATACTTACCGGGGGGAGCACTGAAGCTTTCTTT. Translation: CASILTGGSTEAFF.

The chain joins TRBV18 to TRBJ2-5, with 8 positions matching TRBD1. Germline values: CDR1 KGHSH, CDR2 LQKENI. With V trimmed by 3 bases and J by 3 bases, 3 bases remained unmatched. CDR3 length: 14 amino acids. The CDR3 protein is CASSPRTGKETQYF. The DNA of the CDR3 is TGTGCCAGCTCACCCCGGACAGGGAAAGAGACCCAGTACTTC.

This clone has just one count. The chain has TRBV24-1 and TRBJ2-7; 9 bases fit TRBD1. CDR3 length: 15 amino acids. V dropped 4 bases and J dropped 5; count of bases not matched to a gene: 8. The germline CDR1 and CDR2 sequences are KGHDR and SFDVKD. For the CDR3, the DNA is TGTGCCACCAGTGACTCTGGACAGGGGATCGACGAGCAGTACTTC. This codes for CATSDSGQGIDEQYF.

The rearrangement uses TRBV2 and TRBJ2-1; possibly TRBD1 for D (6 bases). Germline CDR1 reads SNHLY; CDR2 reads FYNNEI. Trimming took off 6 bases at V and 0 bases at J, with 12 bases between the two ends. The CDR3 sequence is 15 residues long. CDR3 coding DNA: TGTGCCAGCAGAGGGGACATCGGCTCCTACAATGAGCAGTTCTTC. It translates to CASRGDIGSYNEQFF. Combining the CDR3 with reference TRBV2 and TRBJ2-1 gives the whole variable domain EPEVTQTPSHQVTQMGQEVILRCVPISNHLYFYWYRQILGQKVEFLVSFYNNEISEKSEIFDDQFSVERPDGSNFTLKIRSTKLEDSAMYFCASRGDIGSYNEQFFGPGTRLTVL.

The genes are TRBV29-1 and TRBJ2-2, with a possible D match to TRBD1 (6 bases). The CDR3 length is 17 residues. Trimming cost V 0 bases and J 4 bases, with 18 bases left between them. Germline assignment: CDR1 SQVTM and CDR2 ANQGSEA. The CDR3 DNA is TGCAGCGTTGAAGATCTTCAAAAGGGGGTCGGCACCGGGGAGCTGTTTTTT. The encoded protein is CSVEDLQKGVGTGELFF.

This chain links TRBV7-3 with TRBJ1-1, with TRBD1 identical over 8 bases. J gave up 8 bases and V 1 base, and 9 bases lay outside the gene matches. CDR1 and CDR2 (germline): SGHTA, FQGTGA. The CDR3 loop spans 15 amino acids. The CDR3 DNA reads TGTGCCAGCAGCTTAAACGGACAGGGTATGGAGGAAGCTTTCTTT. It is translated as CASSLNGQGMEEAFF.

V and J are TRBV14 and TRBJ2-2, with D possibly TRBD1 on 5 matching bases. The length of the CDR3 is 17 residues. Germline assignment: CDR1 SGHDN and CDR2 FVKESK. V was cut by 0 bases and J by 4 bases, with 15 bases left in between. CDR3 region: CASSQEVWKGVTGELFF. DNA for the CDR3: TGTGCCAGCAGCCAAGAAGTTTGGAAAGGGGTCACCGGGGAGCTGTTTTTT.

The rearrangement links TRBV6-6 to TRBJ1-2; a possible D gene is TRBD1 (6 bases). Trimming cost V 4 bases and J 7 bases, with 13 bases left between them. Germline CDR1 and CDR2: MNHNY and SVGAGI (reference sequence). There are 13 residues in the CDR3. In DNA form, the CDR3 reads TGTGCCAGCAGTTCCCAACAGGGTGGTGGCTACACCTTC. Encoded protein: CASSSQQGGGYTF.

J is TRBJ2-1 and V is TRBV7-2; no reliable D call. In germline, CDR1 is SGHTA, CDR2 FQGNSA. CDR3 length: 16 residues. The V end was cut by 1 base, the J end by 6 bases, with 16 bases between. The CDR3 DNA follows: TGTGCCAGCAGCTTAGATATTACCTTCGGTAGCAATGAGCAGTTCTTC. Translating it yields CASSLDITFGSNEQFF.

There are a few counts of this clone. The genes are TRBV4-3 and TRBJ2-5, with TRBD2 identical over 11 bases. This CDR3 contains 16 residues. Trimming removed 4 bases from V and 4 bases from J; junction bases left unmatched: 8. CDR1 and CDR2 (germline): LGHNA, YSLEER. CDR3 in amino acids: CASSLSLAGGGETQYF. Here the CDR3 DNA reads TGCGCCAGCAGCCTATCTTTAGCGGGAGGGGGAGAGACCCAGTACTTC.

This clone was detected only a few times. The CDR3 coding sequence is TGTGCCAGCAGACTCGGGACAGTCTCTGGAAACACCATATATTTT. Protein: CASRLGTVSGNTIYF. This chain connects TRBV2 to TRBJ1-3; 7 bases agree with TRBD1. Germline CDR1 reads SNHLY; CDR2 reads FYNNEI. The CDR3 sequence is 15 residues long. V shed 6 bases, J shed 0 bases, and the junction held 5 bases outside the gene matches. The full variable domain, with the rest looked up from reference TRBV2 and TRBJ1-3, is EPEVTQTPSHQVTQMGQEVILRCVPISNHLYFYWYRQILGQKVEFLVSFYNNEISEKSEIFDDQFSVERPDGSNFTLKIRSTKLEDSAMYFCASRLGTVSGNTIYFGEGSWLTVV.